This record concerns one TCR beta chain sequence. The antigen remains unidentified. Using immunoSEQ multiplex PCR, the repertoire was profiled, and TCRdb retains in-frame clones only, with some absent. The table shows roughly 56,000 clones, with roughly 85% occurring only once. This CDR3 is 13 amino acids long. Germline CDR1 SGHTA, CDR2 FQGNSA. Between the trimmed V and J ends, which lost 5 bases and 6 bases, there was a span of 13 bases. The record originates from a study of T cell responses to AZD1222 COVID-19 vaccine. Study results and caveats: Per reports, nearly half of all spike-specific TCRs target regions that are unmutated in variants. Among those given AZD1222, only six were seropositive at baseline.

The receptor was isolated from an adult in good health. The genes are TRBV7-2 and TRBJ1-2; D gene unclear. This material consisted of peripheral blood, taken on day 0 of AZD1222 vaccination. The CDR3 reads CASSTYAGDGYTF. As DNA, the CDR3 is TGTGCCAGCAGCACGTACGCGGGAGATGGCTACACCTTC.